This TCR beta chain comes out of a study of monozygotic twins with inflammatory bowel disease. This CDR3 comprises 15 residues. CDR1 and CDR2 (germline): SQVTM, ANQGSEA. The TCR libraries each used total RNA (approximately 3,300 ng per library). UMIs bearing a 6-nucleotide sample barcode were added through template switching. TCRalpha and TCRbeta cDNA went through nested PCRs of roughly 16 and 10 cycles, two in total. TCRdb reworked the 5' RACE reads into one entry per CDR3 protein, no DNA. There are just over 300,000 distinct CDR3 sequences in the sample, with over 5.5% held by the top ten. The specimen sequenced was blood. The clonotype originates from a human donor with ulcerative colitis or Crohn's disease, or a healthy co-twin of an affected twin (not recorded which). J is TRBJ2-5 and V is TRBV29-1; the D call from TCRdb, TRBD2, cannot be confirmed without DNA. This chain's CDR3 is CSVVEAGSFQETQYF.